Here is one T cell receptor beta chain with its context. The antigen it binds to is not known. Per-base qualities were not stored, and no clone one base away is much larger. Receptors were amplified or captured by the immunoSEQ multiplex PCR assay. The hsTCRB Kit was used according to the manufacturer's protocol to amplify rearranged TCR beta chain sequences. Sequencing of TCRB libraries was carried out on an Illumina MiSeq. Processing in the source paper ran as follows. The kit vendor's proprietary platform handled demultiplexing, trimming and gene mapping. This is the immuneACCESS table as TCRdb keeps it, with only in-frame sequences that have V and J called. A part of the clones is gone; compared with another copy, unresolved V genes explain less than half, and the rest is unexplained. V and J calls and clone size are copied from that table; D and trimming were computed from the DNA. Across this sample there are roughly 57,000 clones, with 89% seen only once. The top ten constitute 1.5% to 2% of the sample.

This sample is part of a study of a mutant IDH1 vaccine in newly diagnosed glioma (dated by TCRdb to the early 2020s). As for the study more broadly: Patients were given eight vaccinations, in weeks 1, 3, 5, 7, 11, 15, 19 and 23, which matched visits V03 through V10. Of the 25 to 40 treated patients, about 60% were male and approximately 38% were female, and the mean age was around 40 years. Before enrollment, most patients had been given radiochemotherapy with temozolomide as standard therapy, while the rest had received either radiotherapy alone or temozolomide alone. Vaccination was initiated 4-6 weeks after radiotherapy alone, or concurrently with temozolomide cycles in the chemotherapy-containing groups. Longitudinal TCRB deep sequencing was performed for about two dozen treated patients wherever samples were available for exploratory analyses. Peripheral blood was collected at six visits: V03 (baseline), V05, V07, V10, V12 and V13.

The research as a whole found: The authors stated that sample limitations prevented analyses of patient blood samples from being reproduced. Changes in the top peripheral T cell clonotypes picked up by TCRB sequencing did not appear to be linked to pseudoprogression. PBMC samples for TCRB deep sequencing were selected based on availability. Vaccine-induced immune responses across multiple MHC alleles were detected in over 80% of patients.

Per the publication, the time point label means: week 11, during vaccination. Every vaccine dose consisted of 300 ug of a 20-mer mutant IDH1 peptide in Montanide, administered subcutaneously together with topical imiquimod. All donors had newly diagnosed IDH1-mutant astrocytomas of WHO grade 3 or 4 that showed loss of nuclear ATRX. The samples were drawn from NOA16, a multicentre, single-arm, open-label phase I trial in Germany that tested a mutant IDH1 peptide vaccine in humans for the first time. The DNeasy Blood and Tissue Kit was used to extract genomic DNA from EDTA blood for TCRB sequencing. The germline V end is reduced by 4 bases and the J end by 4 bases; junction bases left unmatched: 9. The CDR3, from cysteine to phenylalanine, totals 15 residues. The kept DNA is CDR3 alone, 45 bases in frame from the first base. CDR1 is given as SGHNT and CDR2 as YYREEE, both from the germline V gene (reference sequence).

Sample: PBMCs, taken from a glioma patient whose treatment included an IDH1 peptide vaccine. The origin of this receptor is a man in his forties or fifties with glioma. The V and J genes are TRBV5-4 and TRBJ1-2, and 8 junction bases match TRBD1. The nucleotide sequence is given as TGTGCCAGCAGCCCCGGACAGGGAGAGGCCTATGGCTACACCTTC. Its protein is CASSPGQGEAYGYTF. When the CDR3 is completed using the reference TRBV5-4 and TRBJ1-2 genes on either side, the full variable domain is ETGVTQSPTHLIKTRGQQVTLRCSSQSGHNTVSWYQQALGQGPQFIFQYYREEENGRGNFPPRFSGLQFPNYSSELNVNALELDDSALYLCASSPGQGEAYGYTFGSGTRLTVV.